This TCR beta chain was identified during a study of blood T cell repertoires in COVID-19. This clone was found once. V dropped 4 bases and J dropped 6; count of bases not matched to a gene: 4. Germline V lookup: CDR1 SGHTA, CDR2 FQGNSA. This CDR3 has 15 amino acids. Repertoires were generated with immunoSEQ multiplex PCR, while TCRdb's copy carries only in-frame clones and drops some. The sample has 150,000 to 200,000 clones; approximately 85% are singletons. The clonotype originates from a woman of 80 years or more with acute or convalescent COVID-19. Material: peripheral blood. The rearrangement links TRBV7-2 to TRBJ2-6; TRBD1 matches at 9 bases. The CDR3 protein is CASSSGTGSANVLTF. CDR3 nucleotide sequence: TGTGCCAGCAGCTCCGGGACAGGGTCGGCCAACGTCCTGACTTTC.